These T cell receptor beta chains were read from a single sample in a study of identical twins. From the 5' RACE reads, TCRdb called clonotypes with MiXCR, one entry per CDR3 protein. The sample consists of about 900,000 distinct CDR3 sequences, 9% to 15% of them appearing once. These data also featured in a second study, about yellow fever vaccine responses in identical twins.

The sample comprised PBMCs. Source of these receptors: a woman younger than 35 in good health. CDR3s leave out the opening cysteine and the closing phenylalanine or tryptophan. Clone size is stated in some rows and not others, as once, few, many or a class when expanded.

CDR3aa: ASTPKPSFSSF
v_gene: TRBV10-2
abundance: many
len: 11

CDR3aa: ATGDPTSYNEQF
v_gene: TRBV27
abundance: -
len: 12

CDR3aa: ASSRDSKEY
v_gene: TRBV6-2/TRBV6-3
abundance: few
len: 9

CDR3aa: ASSPDPGLAGRTPYNEQF
v_gene: TRBV25-1
abundance: -
len: 18

CDR3aa: ASMSLLAGGRNEQF
v_gene: TRBV5-1
abundance: few
len: 14

CDR3aa: AISRTGQLNNEQF
v_gene: TRBV10-3
abundance: -
len: 13

CDR3aa: ASRQENQPQH
v_gene: TRBV10-3
abundance: -
len: 10

CDR3aa: ASSQDFGRGKF
v_gene: TRBV3-1
abundance: -
len: 11

CDR3aa: ASSSNLGGPNTDTQY
v_gene: TRBV5-4
abundance: -
len: 15

CDR3aa: ASCAGEQF
v_gene: TRBV21-1
abundance: -
len: 8

CDR3aa: ASRQGFGSYNSPLH
v_gene: TRBV27
abundance: -
len: 14

CDR3aa: ASSLRPRLRPADTQY
v_gene: TRBV7-2
abundance: -
len: 15

CDR3aa: ASSLVVFPGLAGNNEQF
v_gene: TRBV5-1
abundance: few
len: 17

CDR3aa: ASSPYLGETQY
v_gene: TRBV12-3/TRBV12-4
abundance: many
len: 11

CDR3aa: ASSVANEQF
v_gene: TRBV6-6
abundance: -
len: 9

CDR3aa: ASSDGGVTEAF
v_gene: TRBV10-1
abundance: -
len: 11

CDR3aa: SVGGDTYYGYT
v_gene: TRBV29-1
abundance: -
len: 11

CDR3aa: ASSLGGITGGETQY
v_gene: TRBV5-1
abundance: few
len: 14

CDR3aa: SAHPVLASDTQY
v_gene: TRBV20-1
abundance: -
len: 12

CDR3aa: AIYSGTSYNEQF
v_gene: TRBV10-3
abundance: few
len: 12

CDR3aa: ASSLVQVWKQF
v_gene: TRBV7-9
abundance: few
len: 11

CDR3aa: ASRPPGGTNTQY
v_gene: TRBV28
abundance: many
len: 12

CDR3aa: ASSHREPYFEDQY
v_gene: TRBV7-9
abundance: few
len: 13

CDR3aa: ASSDSTYEQY
v_gene: TRBV5-1
abundance: many
len: 10

CDR3aa: AISGWASGGNEQF
v_gene: TRBV10-3
abundance: few
len: 13

CDR3aa: ASSFWGAGANVLT
v_gene: TRBV12-3/TRBV12-4
abundance: many
len: 13

CDR3aa: ASTWDPAGNEQF
v_gene: TRBV12-3/TRBV12-4
abundance: few
len: 12

CDR3aa: ASSQGSGAGNEQF
v_gene: TRBV4-1
abundance: many
len: 13

CDR3aa: ASSFPGATYEQY
v_gene: TRBV28
abundance: once
len: 12

CDR3aa: ATQGDNYGYT
v_gene: TRBV28
abundance: -
len: 10

CDR3aa: ASSYSVMNTEAF
v_gene: TRBV6-5
abundance: many
len: 12

CDR3aa: ASSSNSGNSDTQY
v_gene: TRBV7-9
abundance: many
len: 13

CDR3aa: SARGTSDYEQY
v_gene: TRBV20-1
abundance: -
len: 11

CDR3aa: ASSLPLDNSPLH
v_gene: TRBV12-3/TRBV12-4
abundance: many
len: 12

CDR3aa: ASSLVIHEQF
v_gene: TRBV5-1
abundance: few
len: 10

CDR3aa: ASRPSGTSGGLGYNEQF
v_gene: TRBV6-1
abundance: few
len: 17

CDR3aa: ASSLAGGHSGANVLT
v_gene: TRBV6-5
abundance: few
len: 15

CDR3aa: ASSPDSYSYNEQF
v_gene: TRBV5-1
abundance: -
len: 13

CDR3aa: SARPYTNTGELF
v_gene: TRBV20-1
abundance: few
len: 12

CDR3aa: SAGLAEQETQY
v_gene: TRBV20-1
abundance: few
len: 11

CDR3aa: ASSIGLGWAGGYQETQY
v_gene: TRBV19
abundance: few
len: 17